Listed below are T cell receptor beta chains from one sample, sequenced in a study of T-cell reconstitution after alpha-beta-depleted transplantation in children. TCRdb fed the PCR reads into MiXCR, producing one record per CDR3 protein. This sample has a few hundred thousand distinct CDR3 sequences, with about a tenth found just once. The input for sequencing was PBMCs from the stem cell graft donor, taken from the stem cell graft. The source is a human donor who donated a stem cell graft to a child with acute lymphoblastic leukemia. CDR3s include the opening cysteine and the closing phenylalanine or tryptophan. D genes are given only for firm matches. Some rows mark clone size as missing; the rest say once, few, many or name a class of expanded clone.

CDR3aa: CSASDFYEQYF
CDR3nt: TGCAGCGCATCGGATTTCTACGAGCAGTACTTC
v_gene: TRBV29-1
abundance: NA
j_gene: TRBJ2-7
d_gene: NA

CDR3aa: CASSWGTLAYEQYF
CDR3nt: TGTGCCAGCAGTTGGGGGACACTTGCCTACGAGCAGTACTTC
v_gene: TRBV12-3/TRBV12-4
abundance: few
j_gene: TRBJ2-7
d_gene: NA

CDR3aa: CASSQDLGTYEQYF
CDR3nt: TGCGCCAGCAGCCAAGATCTCGGGACCTACGAGCAGTACTTC
v_gene: TRBV4-3
abundance: few
j_gene: TRBJ2-7
d_gene: NA

CDR3aa: CASSFAANSEYQQFF
CDR3nt: TGTGCCAGCAGCTTCGCGGCTAACTCGGAGTATCAGCAGTTCTTC
v_gene: TRBV11-1
abundance: once
j_gene: TRBJ2-1
d_gene: NA

CDR3aa: CASSSRRGNEQFF
CDR3nt: TGTGCCAGCAGCTCCCGGCGCGGAAATGAGCAGTTCTTC
v_gene: TRBV7-9
abundance: NA
j_gene: TRBJ2-1
d_gene: NA

CDR3aa: CASSVEKSRGPYNEQFF
CDR3nt: TGTGCCAGCAGCGTAGAAAAATCCCGCGGGCCGTACAATGAGCAGTTCTTC
v_gene: TRBV9
abundance: many
j_gene: TRBJ2-1
d_gene: NA

CDR3aa: CASSLSGPPYEQYF
CDR3nt: TGCGCCAGCAGTTTATCCGGGCCTCCCTACGAGCAGTACTTC
v_gene: TRBV5-1
abundance: few
j_gene: TRBJ2-7
d_gene: NA

CDR3aa: CASSLFRGRGDFLTDTQYF
CDR3nt: TGTGCCAGCAGTTTATTTCGGGGGCGCGGGGACTTCCTCACAGATACGCAGTATTTT
v_gene: TRBV27
abundance: few
j_gene: TRBJ2-3
d_gene: NA

CDR3aa: CASTIRDGTDTQYF
CDR3nt: TGTGCCAGCACTATACGCGACGGCACAGATACGCAGTATTTT
v_gene: TRBV6-2/TRBV6-3
abundance: NA
j_gene: TRBJ2-3
d_gene: NA

CDR3aa: CASSLSPYRVNTGELFF
CDR3nt: TGTGCCAGCAGTTTATCCCCCTACAGGGTGAACACCGGGGAGCTGTTTTTT
v_gene: TRBV27
abundance: NA
j_gene: TRBJ2-2
d_gene: NA

CDR3aa: CASSYSIEAKNIQYF
CDR3nt: TGTGCCAGCAGTTACTCGATCGAAGCCAAAAACATTCAGTACTTC
v_gene: TRBV6-2/TRBV6-3
abundance: many
j_gene: TRBJ2-4
d_gene: NA

CDR3aa: CATSSSWVTGELFF
CDR3nt: TGTGCCACCAGCAGTTCTTGGGTCACCGGGGAGCTGTTTTTT
v_gene: TRBV15
abundance: NA
j_gene: TRBJ2-2
d_gene: NA

CDR3aa: CARSVDGAFF
CDR3nt: TGTGCCAGATCGGTAGACGGAGCTTTCTTT
v_gene: TRBV21-1
abundance: few
j_gene: TRBJ1-1
d_gene: NA

CDR3aa: CASSRLRAGSSYEQYF
CDR3nt: TGTGCCAGCAGCCGTCTGAGGGCGGGGAGCTCCTACGAGCAGTACTTC
v_gene: TRBV7-8
abundance: few
j_gene: TRBJ2-7
d_gene: NA

CDR3aa: CASSRRGDSTDTQYF
CDR3nt: TGTGCCAGCAGCCGGAGGGGGGATAGCACAGATACGCAGTATTTT
v_gene: TRBV7-9
abundance: NA
j_gene: TRBJ2-3
d_gene: NA

CDR3aa: CAWSQGTGVNTEAFF
CDR3nt: TGTGCCTGGAGCCAAGGGACAGGAGTTAACACTGAAGCTTTCTTT
v_gene: TRBV30
abundance: few
j_gene: TRBJ1-1
d_gene: TRBD1

CDR3aa: CASSWTGEYTEAFF
CDR3nt: TGCGCCAGCAGCTGGACAGGGGAATACACTGAAGCTTTCTTT
v_gene: TRBV5-1
abundance: few
j_gene: TRBJ1-1
d_gene: TRBD1

CDR3aa: CASSQDRRGAGTDTQYF
CDR3nt: TGCGCCAGCAGCCAAGATCGTAGGGGAGCGGGCACAGATACGCAGTATTTT
v_gene: TRBV4-3
abundance: NA
j_gene: TRBJ2-3
d_gene: NA

CDR3aa: CASSLPGLAGVLDEQFF
CDR3nt: TGCGCCAGCAGCTTGCCGGGACTAGCGGGAGTCCTCGATGAGCAGTTCTTC
v_gene: TRBV5-1
abundance: NA
j_gene: TRBJ2-1
d_gene: TRBD2

CDR3aa: CASSFRDREQYF
CDR3nt: TGTGCCAGCAGCTTCCGGGACAGGGAGCAGTACTTC
v_gene: TRBV7-2
abundance: many
j_gene: TRBJ2-7
d_gene: TRBD1

CDR3aa: CSVEIGRLYGYTF
CDR3nt: TGCAGCGTTGAAATAGGTCGGCTCTATGGCTACACCTTC
v_gene: TRBV29-1
abundance: few
j_gene: TRBJ1-2
d_gene: NA

CDR3aa: CASSQAGGGRSEQYF
CDR3nt: TGTGCCAGCAGCCAAGCGGGGGGCGGTCGGAGCGAGCAGTACTTC
v_gene: TRBV4-2
abundance: NA
j_gene: TRBJ2-7
d_gene: NA

CDR3aa: CASSRLAGDRREQFF
CDR3nt: TGTGCCAGCTCCCGACTAGCGGGAGATAGGCGTGAGCAGTTCTTC
v_gene: TRBV18
abundance: few
j_gene: TRBJ2-1
d_gene: TRBD2

CDR3aa: CASSLEGPNEQFF
CDR3nt: TGCGCCAGCAGCTTGGAGGGCCCCAATGAGCAGTTCTTC
v_gene: TRBV5-1
abundance: NA
j_gene: TRBJ2-1
d_gene: NA

CDR3aa: CASSPPTSGGSYEQYF
CDR3nt: TGTGCCAGCTCACCACCGACTAGCGGGGGCTCCTACGAGCAGTACTTC
v_gene: TRBV18
abundance: NA
j_gene: TRBJ2-7
d_gene: TRBD2

CDR3aa: CASSPGRGLQETQYF
CDR3nt: TGCGCCAGCAGCCCGGGCAGGGGGCTCCAAGAGACCCAGTACTTC
v_gene: TRBV4-3
abundance: NA
j_gene: TRBJ2-5
d_gene: TRBD1

CDR3aa: CSARDIRTSNEKLFF
CDR3nt: TGCAGTGCTAGAGATATCCGGACTTCTAATGAAAAACTGTTTTTT
v_gene: TRBV20-1
abundance: few
j_gene: TRBJ1-4
d_gene: NA

CDR3aa: CSARAPDSYEQYF
CDR3nt: TGCAGTGCTAGAGCCCCTGACAGCTACGAGCAGTACTTC
v_gene: TRBV20-1
abundance: NA
j_gene: TRBJ2-7
d_gene: NA

CDR3aa: CASSGHEQYF
CDR3nt: TGTGCCAGCAGTGGCCACGAGCAGTACTTC
v_gene: TRBV25-1
abundance: few
j_gene: TRBJ2-7
d_gene: NA

CDR3aa: CASSKASKTGDTEAFF
CDR3nt: TGTGCCAGCAGCAAAGCCTCAAAGACAGGCGACACTGAAGCTTTCTTT
v_gene: TRBV21-1
abundance: few
j_gene: TRBJ1-1
d_gene: NA

CDR3aa: CASSSRIAAYNEQFF
CDR3nt: TGTGCCAGCAGCTCTCGAATAGCGGCCTACAATGAGCAGTTCTTC
v_gene: TRBV11-2
abundance: NA
j_gene: TRBJ2-1
d_gene: NA

CDR3aa: CASSQESGQSSEKLFF
CDR3nt: TGCGCCAGCAGCCAAGAAAGTGGACAGTCGAGTGAAAAACTGTTTTTT
v_gene: TRBV4-1
abundance: NA
j_gene: TRBJ1-4
d_gene: NA

CDR3aa: CASSSVRQGPNSPLHF
CDR3nt: TGTGCCAGCAGTTCGGTACGACAGGGTCCAAATTCACCCCTCCACTTT
v_gene: TRBV27
abundance: NA
j_gene: TRBJ1-6
d_gene: TRBD1

CDR3aa: CASSLARPGHANTQYF
CDR3nt: TGTGCCAGCAGCTTAGCGCGTCCGGGACACGCAAATACGCAGTATTTT
v_gene: TRBV7-6
abundance: NA
j_gene: TRBJ2-3
d_gene: NA

CDR3aa: CSAIQTRGVETQYF
CDR3nt: TGCAGTGCAATCCAGACTAGGGGCGTTGAGACCCAGTACTTC
v_gene: TRBV20-1
abundance: NA
j_gene: TRBJ2-5
d_gene: NA

CDR3aa: CAISESWTSGSDNEQFF
CDR3nt: TGTGCCATCAGTGAGTCTTGGACTAGCGGGAGCGACAATGAGCAGTTCTTC
v_gene: TRBV10-3
abundance: NA
j_gene: TRBJ2-1
d_gene: TRBD2

CDR3aa: CASSQVQGMAYEQYF
CDR3nt: TGCGCCAGCAGCCAAGTCCAGGGAATGGCCTACGAGCAGTACTTC
v_gene: TRBV4-3
abundance: NA
j_gene: TRBJ2-7
d_gene: NA

CDR3aa: CASSSMSYGYTF
CDR3nt: TGTGCCAGCAGCAGTATGTCCTATGGCTACACCTTC
v_gene: TRBV11-2
abundance: NA
j_gene: TRBJ1-2
d_gene: NA

CDR3aa: CSAISGGTKDTQYF
CDR3nt: TGCAGTGCTATTTCGGGCGGAACTAAAGATACGCAGTATTTT
v_gene: TRBV20-1
abundance: many
j_gene: TRBJ2-3
d_gene: NA

CDR3aa: CASSRDNSYEQYF
CDR3nt: TGTGCCAGCAGCCGGGACAACAGTTACGAGCAGTACTTC
v_gene: TRBV28
abundance: many
j_gene: TRBJ2-7
d_gene: NA

CDR3aa: CSVAMERPYEQYF
CDR3nt: TGCAGCGTTGCCATGGAAAGGCCCTACGAGCAGTACTTC
v_gene: TRBV29-1
abundance: NA
j_gene: TRBJ2-7
d_gene: NA

CDR3aa: CASSLGFPRTGELFF
CDR3nt: TGTGCCAGCAGTTTGGGTTTCCCGAGGACCGGGGAGCTGTTTTTT
v_gene: TRBV12-3/TRBV12-4
abundance: many
j_gene: TRBJ2-2
d_gene: NA

CDR3aa: CASSPSGSAYEQYF
CDR3nt: TGTGCCAGCAGTCCTAGCGGGAGCGCCTACGAGCAGTACTTC
v_gene: TRBV12-3/TRBV12-4
abundance: few
j_gene: TRBJ2-7
d_gene: TRBD2

CDR3aa: CSARVERIGHLASGANVLTF
CDR3nt: TGCAGTGCTAGAGTGGAAAGGATCGGGCACCTTGCCTCTGGGGCCAACGTCCTGACTTTC
v_gene: TRBV20-1
abundance: NA
j_gene: TRBJ2-6
d_gene: NA

CDR3aa: CASSLKTGSQPQHF
CDR3nt: TGTGCCAGCAGTTTAAAGACAGGGAGTCAGCCCCAGCATTTT
v_gene: TRBV28
abundance: many
j_gene: TRBJ1-5
d_gene: TRBD1